This entry features one T cell receptor beta chain sequence. The CDR3 sequence is 12 residues long. After removal of 5 bases from V and 7 bases from J, the junction contained 4 bases not matched to a gene. Germline CDR1 reads MDHEN; CDR2 reads SYDVKM. This record comes from a study of blood T cell repertoires in COVID-19. Sequencing was performed with immunoSEQ multiplex PCR; in TCRdb, only in-frame clones are kept and a portion is missing. Here the sample spans 250,000 to 350,000 clones, around 92% being singletons. This sequence joins TRBV28 and TRBJ1-2; 7 bases fit TRBD1. The clonotype comes from a woman between 45 and 65 years old who had been exposed to COVID-19. Sequencing was performed on PBMCs or T cells enriched from blood (not recorded which). The CDR3 nucleotides are TGTGCCAGCAGTCCTGCAGGGGGTGGCTACACCTTC. This sequence encodes CASSPAGGGYTF.